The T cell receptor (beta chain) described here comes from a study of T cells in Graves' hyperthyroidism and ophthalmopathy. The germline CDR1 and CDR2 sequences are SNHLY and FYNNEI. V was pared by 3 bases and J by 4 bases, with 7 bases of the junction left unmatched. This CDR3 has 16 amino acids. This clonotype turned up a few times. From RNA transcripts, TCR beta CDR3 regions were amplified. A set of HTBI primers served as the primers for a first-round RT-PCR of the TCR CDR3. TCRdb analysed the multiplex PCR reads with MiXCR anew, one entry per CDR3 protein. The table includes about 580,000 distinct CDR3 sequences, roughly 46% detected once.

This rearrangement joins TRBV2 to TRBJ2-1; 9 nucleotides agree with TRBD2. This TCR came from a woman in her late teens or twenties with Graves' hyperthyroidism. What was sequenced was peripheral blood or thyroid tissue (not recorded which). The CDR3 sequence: CASSEEGLAGYNEQFF. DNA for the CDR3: TGTGCCAGCAGTGAGGAGGGTCTAGCGGGGTACAATGAGCAGTTCTTC.